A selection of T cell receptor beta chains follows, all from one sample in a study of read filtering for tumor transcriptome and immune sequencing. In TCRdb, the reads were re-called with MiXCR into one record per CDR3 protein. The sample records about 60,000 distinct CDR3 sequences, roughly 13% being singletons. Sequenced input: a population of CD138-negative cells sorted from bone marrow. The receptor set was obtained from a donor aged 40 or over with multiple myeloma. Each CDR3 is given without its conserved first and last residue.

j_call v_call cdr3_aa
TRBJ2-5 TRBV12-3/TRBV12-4 VSRPTGGAGTQC
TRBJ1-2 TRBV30 AWDTGGYGYT
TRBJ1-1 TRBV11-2 ASGIQPLNTEAF
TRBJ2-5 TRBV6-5 ATRFRDVETQY
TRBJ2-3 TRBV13 ASSVGTARTDTQY
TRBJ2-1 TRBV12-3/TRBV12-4 ASSSGLAGYNEQF
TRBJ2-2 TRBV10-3 AISESGGRTTGELF
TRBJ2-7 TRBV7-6 ASSSQGPGGVYEQY
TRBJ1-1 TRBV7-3 ASSLGRASEAF
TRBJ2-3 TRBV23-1 ASSQFGWTDTQY
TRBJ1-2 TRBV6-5 ASSYSSGRYYGYT
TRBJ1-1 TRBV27 ASSGRPGTEAF
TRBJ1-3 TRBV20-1 SAPDGFSGNTIY
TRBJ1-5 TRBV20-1 SARSANYQPQH
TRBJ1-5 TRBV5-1 ASSLDLSDGNQPQH
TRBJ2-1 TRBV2 ASSASHGVYNEQF
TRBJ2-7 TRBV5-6 ASSDGRTTYEQY
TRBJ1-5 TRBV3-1 ASSTGNSNNQPQH
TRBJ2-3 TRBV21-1 ASSIRTDTQY
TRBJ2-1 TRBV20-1 SASQLWNEQF
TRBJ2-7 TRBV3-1 ASSSGLADYEQY
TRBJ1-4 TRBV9 ASSPRTGANEKLF
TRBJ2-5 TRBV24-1 ATSDSRRVQETQY
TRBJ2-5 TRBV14 ASSPLAVQETQY
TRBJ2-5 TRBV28 ASSRGGTETQY
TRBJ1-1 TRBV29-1 SVVKNTEAF
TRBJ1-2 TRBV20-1 SASQEGDGYT
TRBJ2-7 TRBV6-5 ASKNGWAVSYEQY
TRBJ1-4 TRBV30 AWSVGRETKLF
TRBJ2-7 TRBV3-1 ASSQFSVIAGGSYEQY
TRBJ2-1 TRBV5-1 ASSLAGQGNEQF
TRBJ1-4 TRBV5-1 ASSLARDETEKLF
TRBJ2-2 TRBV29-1 SVGTQGPNTGELF
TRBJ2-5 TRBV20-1 SASVVQGETQY
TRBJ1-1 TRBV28 ASSLSGGGTEAF
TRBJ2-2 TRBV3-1 ASSRATLATTGELF
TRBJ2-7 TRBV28 ASRDSYEQY
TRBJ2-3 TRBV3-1 ASSPGTSGNTDTQY
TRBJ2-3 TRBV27 ASNQAGTDTQY
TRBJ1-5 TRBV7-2 ASSLDNSNQPQH
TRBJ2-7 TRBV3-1 ASSPGLARYEQY
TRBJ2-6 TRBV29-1 SVDGRAGANVLT
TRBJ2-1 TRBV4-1 ASSQGEAGGYYNEQF